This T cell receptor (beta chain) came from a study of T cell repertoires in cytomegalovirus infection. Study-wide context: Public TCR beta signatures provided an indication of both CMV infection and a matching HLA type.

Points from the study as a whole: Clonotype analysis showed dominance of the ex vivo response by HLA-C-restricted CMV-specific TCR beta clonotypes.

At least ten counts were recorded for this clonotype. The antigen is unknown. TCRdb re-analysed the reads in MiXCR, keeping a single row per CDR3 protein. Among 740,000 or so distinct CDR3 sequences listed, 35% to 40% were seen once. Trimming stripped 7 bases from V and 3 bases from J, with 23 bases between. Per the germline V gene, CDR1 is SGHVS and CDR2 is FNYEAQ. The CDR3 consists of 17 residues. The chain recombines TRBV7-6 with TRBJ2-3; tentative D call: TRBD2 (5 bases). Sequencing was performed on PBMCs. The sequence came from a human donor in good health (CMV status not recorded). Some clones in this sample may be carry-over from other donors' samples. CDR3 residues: CASTPGITLIQTDTQYF. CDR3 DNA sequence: TGTGCCAGCACTCCCGGGATCACGCTCATCCAGACAGATACGCAGTATTTT.